This T cell receptor beta chain derives from a study of shared clonotypes between healthy human individuals. Regarding the study as a whole: Clonotypes shared by all four donors outscored non-shared clonotypes in generation probability.

Sequencing was performed with immunoSEQ multiplex PCR; in TCRdb, only in-frame clones are kept and a portion is missing. The sample has approximately 980,000 clones, over 60% seen once. The junction had 2 bases not matched to a gene; V was cut back by 3 bases and J by 8 bases. CDR1 and CDR2 (germline): KGHSH, LQKENI. The CDR3 is made up of 13 amino acids. Concerning this clone: The antigen is undetermined.

The source material was memory CD4+ T cells sorted from blood. Subset in this sample: CD45RA-negative fraction. V gene TRBV18 combines with J gene TRBJ2-1; 9 nucleotides align to TRBD2. This TCR derives from a man younger than 35 in good health. The CDR3 here is CASSPSGSYEQFF. The CDR3 region has the DNA TGTGCCAGCTCACCTAGCGGGAGCTATGAGCAGTTCTTC.